This TCR beta chain was obtained from a study of early T cells in non-severe SARS-CoV-2 infection. Overall study context: Chains from this unsorted whole-blood bulk RNA could not be paired. Study outcomes and limitations: Database matching using VDJdb favored anti-spike CD8 responses, with private and CD4 specificities left missing.

A remark on this clonotype: Its antigen is not identified.

The CDR3 covers 13 residues. CDR1 and CDR2 from the germline V gene are SQVTM and ANQGSEA. Trimming pared 4 bases from V and 5 bases from J, leaving 14 bases between. Individual cDNA molecules received unique molecular identifiers. TCRdb re-derived calls from the 5' RACE reads in MiXCR, one entry per CDR3 protein. The repertoire holds roughly 60,000 distinct CDR3 sequences, 10% to 15% seen once, with approximately 4.8% in the top ten. This TCR was sampled from an adult who was a healthcare worker with PCR-confirmed SARS-CoV-2 infection or an uninfected control (not recorded which). The sample consisted of whole blood. The genes are TRBV29-1 and TRBJ1-1, with D hard to call. This CDR3 reads CSVVGLGGTEAFF. DNA for the CDR3: TGCAGCGTTGTGGGCCTCGGCGGAACTGAAGCTTTCTTT.